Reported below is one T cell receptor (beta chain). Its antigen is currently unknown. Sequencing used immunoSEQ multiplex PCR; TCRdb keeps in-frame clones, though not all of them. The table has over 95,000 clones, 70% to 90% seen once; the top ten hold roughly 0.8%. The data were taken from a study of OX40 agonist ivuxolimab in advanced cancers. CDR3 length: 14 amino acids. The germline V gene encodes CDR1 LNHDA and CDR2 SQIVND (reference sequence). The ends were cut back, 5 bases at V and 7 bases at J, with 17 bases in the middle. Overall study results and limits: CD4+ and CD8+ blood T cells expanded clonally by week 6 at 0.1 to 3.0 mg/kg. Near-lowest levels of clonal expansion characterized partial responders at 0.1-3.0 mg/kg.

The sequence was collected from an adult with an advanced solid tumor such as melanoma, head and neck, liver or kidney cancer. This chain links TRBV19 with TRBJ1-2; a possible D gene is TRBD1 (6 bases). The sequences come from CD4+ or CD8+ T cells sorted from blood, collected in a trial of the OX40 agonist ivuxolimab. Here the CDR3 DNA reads TGTGCCAGTAGTGACGGTGCCGGGGGCGGTGGCTACACCTTC. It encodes CASSDGAGGGGYTF.